The 17 T cell receptor beta chains below come from one sample, sequenced in a study of shared clonotypes between healthy human individuals. Sequencing was performed with immunoSEQ multiplex PCR; in TCRdb, only in-frame clones are kept and a portion is missing. The profile shows roughly 2.4 million clones, nearly 97% of them singletons. Source material: naive CD4+ T cells sorted from blood. As to subset: CD45RA+ positively selected. These receptors were collected from a man aged 18 to 35 in good health.

This chain uses TRBV25-1 with TRBJ1-2; D perhaps matches TRBD1 (5 bases). Germline CDR1 is MGHDK and CDR2 is SYGVNS. The CDR3 runs 16 residues. The ends were cut back, 3 bases at V and 7 bases at J, with 21 bases in the middle. In DNA, the CDR3 is TGTGCCAGCAGTGAGCATCCTATAAGGGGCCCCCCTGGCTACACCTTC. Translating gives CASSEHPIRGPPGYTF.

A single count supports this clone. The CDR3 protein is CASSYRGEINEKLFF. The CDR3 region has the DNA TGTGCCAGCAGCTACAGGGGGGAAATTAATGAAAAACTGTTTTTT. This chain joins TRBV11-2 and TRBJ1-4; 8 nucleotides agree with TRBD1. In germline, CDR1 is SGHAT, CDR2 FQNNGV. V gave up 4 bases and J gave up 4 bases; unmatched junction bases: 5. The length of the CDR3 is 15 residues.

V and J are TRBV10-2 and TRBJ2-5; 10 positions match TRBD1. CDR1 and CDR2 (germline): WSHSY, SAAADI. The CDR3 has 15 amino acids. The junction had 3 bases not matched to a gene; V was cut back by 2 bases and J by 3 bases. CDR3 residues: CASSERGTGEETQYF. The CDR3 DNA is TGCGCCAGCAGTGAGAGGGGGACAGGGGAAGAGACCCAGTACTTC.

This chain uses TRBV2 with TRBJ1-6; TRBD1 matches at 9 bases. The V gene end was trimmed by 2 bases and the J gene end by 10 bases; junction bases not matched to a gene: 6. Germline lookup yields CDR1 SNHLY and CDR2 FYNNEI. The CDR3 consists of 15 residues. CDR3 loop: CASSESGTGRSPLHF. CDR3 DNA sequence: TGTGCCAGCAGTGAATCAGGGACAGGGAGGTCACCCCTCCACTTT.

V usage is TRBV27 and J usage is TRBJ1-1; weak D call: TRBD1 (5 bases). This CDR3 is built from 13 residues. Germline CDR1 reads MNHEY; CDR2 reads SMNVEV (reference sequence). Trimming took 4 bases from V and 1 from J, leaving 7 bases between them. CDR3 nucleotides: TGTGCCAGCAGTTGGGGACCGAACACTGAAGCTTTCTTT. Translation: CASSWGPNTEAFF.

The chain uses TRBV11-2 and TRBJ1-1; 10 nucleotides match TRBD1. The CDR3 spans 14 residues. Germline V gene sequence: CDR1 SGHAT, CDR2 FQNNGV. The trim removed 5 bases at V and 7 bases at J, leaving 7 bases unmatched. Here the CDR3 reads CASSQGQGEGEAFF. The CDR3 DNA reads as TGTGCCAGCAGCCAAGGACAGGGGGAGGGTGAAGCTTTCTTT.

The chain combines TRBV6-5 with TRBJ2-2; unclear D gene. V was clipped by 8 bases and J by 7 bases, with 14 bases between them. This CDR3 is built from 13 residues. The germline CDR1 and CDR2 sequences are MNHEY and SVGAGI. For the CDR3, the DNA is TGTGCCAGCCTCCAGTCATCTGGCGGGGAGCTGTTTTTT. Protein product: CASLQSSGGELFF.

Comment on this clone: Other nucleotide sequences from this sample produce the same CDR3. V gene TRBV6-5 combines with J gene TRBJ2-7, with 10 bases aligning to TRBD1. The CDR3 is 13 residues long. J gave up 7 bases and V 6 bases, and 6 bases lay outside the gene matches. Germline CDR1 MNHEY, CDR2 SVGAGI. The CDR3 protein is CASSRQGAGEQYF. The CDR3 region has the DNA TGTGCCAGCAGCCGACAGGGGGCGGGGGAGCAGTACTTC.

The V gene is TRBV28, the J gene TRBJ2-1; 13 bases agree with TRBD2. The CDR3 has 21 amino acids. Germline CDR1 and CDR2: MDHEN and SYDVKM. Unmatched junction bases numbered 13, after V lost 2 bases and J lost 0 bases. The CDR3 here is CASSLPKWGTSGVSSYNEQFF. CDR3 sequence (DNA): TGTGCCAGCAGTTTACCCAAGTGGGGGACTAGCGGGGTTAGCTCCTACAATGAGCAGTTCTTC.

The CDR3 sequence: CASRKRSTDTQYF. The CDR3 nucleotides read TGTGCCAGCAGAAAGAGAAGCACAGATACGCAGTATTTT. The V and J genes are TRBV6-5 and TRBJ2-3, with D unresolved. With 6 bases removed from V and 0 bases from J, the gap between germline ends came to 7 bases. The V gene's germline CDR1 is MNHEY and CDR2 SVGAGI. The length of the CDR3 is 13 residues.

The chain employs TRBV5-1 and TRBJ2-5, with 9 bases lining up with TRBD1. Per germline, CDR1 SGHRS and CDR2 YFSETQ. V was clipped by 4 bases and J by 2 bases; unmatched bases: 12. This CDR3 has 17 residues. CDR3 region: CASSTQGQGFRQETQYF. CDR3 sequence (DNA): TGCGCCAGCAGCACTCAAGGACAGGGGTTCAGGCAAGAGACCCAGTACTTC.

The chain recombines TRBV7-2 with TRBJ2-7; D uncertain. From germline, CDR1 is SGHTA and CDR2 FQGNSA. This CDR3 is 12 amino acids long. V was trimmed by 4 bases and J by 6 bases, leaving 10 bases between them. CDR3 loop: CASSYSLGEQYF. CDR3 coding DNA: TGTGCCAGCAGCTACTCACTGGGCGAGCAGTACTTC. Combining the CDR3 with reference TRBV7-2 and TRBJ2-7 gives the whole variable domain GAGVSQSPSNKVTEKGKDVELRCDPISGHTALYWYRQSLGQGLEFLIYFQGNSAPDKSGLPSDRFSAERTGGSVSTLTIQRTQQEDSAVYLCASSYSLGEQYFGPGTRLTVT.

The J gene is TRBJ2-7, the V gene TRBV6-5; either TRBD1 or TRBD2 may fit D (5 bases each). Germline CDR1 MNHEY, CDR2 SVGAGI. Between the trimmed V and J ends, which lost 3 bases and 3 bases, there was a span of 15 bases. The CDR3 is 15 residues long. The CDR3 DNA follows: TGTGCCAGCAGTTATCAGTACGCAGGGAGCTACGAGCAGTACTTC. Protein sequence: CASSYQYAGSYEQYF.

The chain joins TRBV9 to TRBJ1-3; TRBD1 matches 8 bases. Looked up from germline, CDR1 is SGDLS and CDR2 is YYNGEE. With V trimmed by 3 bases and J by 0 bases, 5 bases remained unmatched. The CDR3 spans 16 residues. In nucleotides, the CDR3 is TGTGCCAGCAGCGCGTGGGACAGGAGCTCTGGAAACACCATATATTTT. Residues: CASSAWDRSSGNTIYF.

This sequence joins TRBV5-1 and TRBJ1-1; tentative D call: TRBD1 (5 bases). V lost 3 bases and J lost 1, with 13 bases in between. CDR3 length: 15 amino acids. Germline CDR1 and CDR2: SGHRS and YFSETQ. CDR3: CASSSGMGGNTEAFF. CDR3 nucleotide sequence: TGCGCCAGCAGCTCTGGAATGGGGGGGAACACTGAAGCTTTCTTT.

The rearrangement joins TRBV12-2 to TRBJ2-7; TRBD2, the D gene given by the table, was not confirmed from the DNA. TRBV12-2 has pseudogene status. The CDR3 is made up of 10 amino acids. CDR3 in amino acids: CASPPDEQYF. The CDR3 coding sequence is TGTGCAAGTCCCCCGGACGAGCAGTACTTC.

This sequence joins TRBV7-3 and TRBJ1-1; no reliable D call. The CDR3 runs to 13 residues. From germline, CDR1 is SGHTA and CDR2 FQGTGA. Trimming removed 8 bases from V and 1 base from J, with 11 bases in between. The CDR3 coding sequence is TGTGCCAGCTCTTGGGCCGGGAACACTGAAGCTTTCTTT. This encodes CASSWAGNTEAFF. Looking up the rest from reference TRBV7-3 and TRBJ1-1 gives the full variable domain: GAGVSQTPSNKVTEKGKYVELRCDPISGHTALYWYRQSLGQGPEFLIYFQGTGAADDSGLPNDRFFAVRPEGSVSTLKIQRTERGDSAVYLCASSWAGNTEAFFGQGTRLTVV.